A selection of T cell receptor beta chains follows, all from one sample in a study of control samples from healthy donors and cancer patients. Produced via immunoSEQ multiplex PCR; TCRdb's table is partial and in-frame only. Among approximately 74,000 clones listed, roughly 93% were seen once. Sequencing was done on a sample of blood. All receptors come from a young woman in good health. CDR3s include the opening cysteine and the closing phenylalanine or tryptophan. D genes are given only for firm matches. Size is stated for part of the rows, as once, few or many counts, or as a class when the clone is expanded.

d_call clone_size j_call v_call cdr3_nt cdr3_aa
- - TRBJ1-2 TRBV13 TGTGCCAGCAGCTTAGACCAGAGTTATGGCTACACCTTC CASSLDQSYGYTF
TRBD1 - TRBJ2-2 TRBV5-4 TGTGCCAGCAGCTTGGGAAGACAGGGGGCGGACGGGGAGCTGTTTTTT CASSLGRQGADGELFF
- - TRBJ1-1 TRBV3-1/TRBV3-2 TGTGCCAGCAGCCAAGACCCCCTTCCAGGTGCCACTGAAGCTTTCTTT CASSQDPLPGATEAFF
- - TRBJ2-3 TRBV9 TGTGCCAGCAGCCTTCGGCAGGGAAATGCAGATACGCAGTATTTT CASSLRQGNADTQYF
- - TRBJ2-1 TRBV5-4 TGTGCCAGCAGCTCAAGAAAACTGAACCGCTCCTCCTACAATGAGCAGTTCTTC CASSSRKLNRSSYNEQFF
TRBD1 - TRBJ2-3 TRBV3-1/TRBV3-2 TGTGCCAGCAGCCAAGAGTGGGACAGCAGCACAGATACGCAGTATTTT CASSQEWDSSTDTQYF
- once TRBJ1-5 TRBV6-5 TGTGCCAGCAGTAGTGGTTCGGGTAATCAGCCCCAGCATTTT CASSSGSGNQPQHF
- once TRBJ1-1 TRBV5-6 TGTGCCAGCAGCGTAGGGGTTAGTGAAGCTTTCTTT CASSVGVSEAFF
TRBD1 - TRBJ1-5 TRBV19 TGTGCCAGTAGTACCACCGGGACAGGGGGCAATCAGCCCCAGCATTTT CASSTTGTGGNQPQHF
- - TRBJ1-5 TRBV10-3 TGTGCCATCAGCAGGGACAGCAATCAGCCCCAGCATTTT CAISRDSNQPQHF
TRBD1 - TRBJ1-1 TRBV19 TGTGCCAGTAGTCTCACAGGGGGCCCGGGTGAAGCTTTCTTT CASSLTGGPGEAFF
TRBD1 - TRBJ1-1 TRBV10-2 TGCGCCAGCAGTGCCCAGGGGGCCCAGAACACTGAAGCTTTCTTT CASSAQGAQNTEAFF
TRBD1 - TRBJ2-1 TRBV2 TGTGCCAGCAGTGGGGTTACAGGGGACGAGCAGTTCTTC CASSGVTGDEQFF
- - TRBJ2-7 TRBV19 TGTGCCAGTAGTTACCAGTCCGATTACGAGCAGTACTTC CASSYQSDYEQYF
TRBD1 - TRBJ2-2 TRBV10-3 TGTGCCACTAGTCCGGGACAGGGTCCTAACACCGGGGAGCTGTTTTTT CATSPGQGPNTGELFF
- - TRBJ1-2 TRBV2 TGTGCCAGCAGTGAATTGAGGCTGTCTGGCTACACCTTC CASSELRLSGYTF
- - TRBJ2-6 TRBV6-1 TGTGCCAGCAGTGGTGGGCCCTTAGTCTCTGGGGCCAACGTCCTGACTTTC CASSGGPLVSGANVLTF
- - TRBJ1-6 TRBV19 TGTGCCAGTAGTATTTCCGGGACTGGGCTCAATTCACCCCTCCACTTT CASSISGTGLNSPLHF
- - TRBJ1-2 TRBV29-1 TGCAGCGTTGAAGCCCCAGGGAGCTATGGCTACACCTTC CSVEAPGSYGYTF
TRBD1 - TRBJ2-7 TRBV7-8 TGTGCCAGCAGCCGAGGACAGGGGAACACCTACGAGCAGTACTTC CASSRGQGNTYEQYF
- - TRBJ1-2 TRBV27 TGTGCCAGCAGTTTCGTGGGCGCGCTCGGCTACACCTTC CASSFVGALGYTF
- - TRBJ1-1 TRBV2 TGTGCCAGCAGTGGGAGTAGCCCGTGGGGCACTGAAGCTTTCTTT CASSGSSPWGTEAFF
- once TRBJ1-6 TRBV18 TGTGCCAGCTCACTCGCCGGAGGGTCAAATTCACCCCTCCACTTT CASSLAGGSNSPLHF
TRBD2 - TRBJ2-5 TRBV6-1 TGTGCCAGCAGTGAAGCGGGACTAGCCCAAGAGACCCAGTACTTC CASSEAGLAQETQYF
TRBD1 - TRBJ1-6 TRBV28 TGTGCCAGCAGTCCGGGACAGGCAAAATCACCCCTCCACTTT CASSPGQAKSPLHF
TRBD1 - TRBJ2-5 TRBV7-7 TGTGCTAGCAGGGACAGGGGGGAGACCCAGTACTTC CASRDRGETQYF
TRBD1 once TRBJ2-7 TRBV12-3/TRBV12-4 TGTGCCAGCAGTTTGACAGGGTTGAGCGAGCAGTACTTC CASSLTGLSEQYF
- - TRBJ2-3 TRBV11-2 TGTGCCAGCAGCCGCGCAGATACGCAGTATTTT CASSRADTQYF
- - TRBJ1-4 TRBV2 TGTGCCAGCAGTGATAGGGGGGATGAAAAACTGTTTTTT CASSDRGDEKLFF
- - TRBJ2-1 TRBV7-9 TGTGCCAGCAGCCCAGGGACATCTAGACTTGAGCAGTTCTTC CASSPGTSRLEQFF
- - TRBJ1-1 TRBV19 TGTGCCAGTAGCTTGGGACACGGGAACACTGAAGCTTTCTTT CASSLGHGNTEAFF
- - TRBJ2-7 TRBV5-8 TGTGCCAGCAAGGGGACACCCCTATACGAGCAGTACTTC CASKGTPLYEQYF
- - TRBJ1-5 TRBV29-1 TGCAGCGCCGCGGACGGGAATCAGCCCCAGCATTTT CSAADGNQPQHF
TRBD2 - TRBJ2-1 TRBV6-1 TGTGCCAGCAGTGCCCTGGGTACTAGCGGCACCAATGAGCAGTTCTTC CASSALGTSGTNEQFF
TRBD1 - TRBJ1-6 TRBV18 TGTGCCAGCTCACCGCTCGCACCCGGGACAGGGAATTCACCCCTCCACTTT CASSPLAPGTGNSPLHF
- - TRBJ2-5 TRBV7-2 TGTGCCAGCAGCTTAGCTGCGCCCCTACAAGAGACCCAGTACTTC CASSLAAPLQETQYF
- - TRBJ1-3 TRBV6-5 TGTGCCAGCAGTTACTCATCAGGGGCTGGAAACACCATATATTTT CASSYSSGAGNTIYF
- - TRBJ1-5 TRBV13 TGTGCCAGCAGCTCATCGACGGCCCAGCCCCAGCATTTT CASSSSTAQPQHF
- - TRBJ1-2 TRBV5-6 TGTGCCAGCAGATCTACGGATAACAGGGACTACTATGGCTACACCTTC CASRSTDNRDYYGYTF
- - TRBJ1-1 TRBV29-1 TGCAGCGTTGAAAATGTCGGCTTGAACACTGAAGCTTTCTTT CSVENVGLNTEAFF